This T cell receptor (beta chain) originates from a study of blood T cell repertoires in COVID-19. Original analysis: Counts of nucleated cells, estimated from reference gene primer amplification, were obtained. Assay used: immunoSEQ multiplex PCR; TCRdb lists only in-frame clones, some missing. That table gives V, J and clone size, and the DNA gave D and trimming. The sample has some 250,000 clones, around 86% seen once; the top ten hold roughly 3%. This clone was seen only a few times. The germline V gene has CDR1 MGHRA and CDR2 YSYEKL. Trimming cost V 0 bases and J 10 bases, with 19 bases left between them. The CDR3 is made up of 17 amino acids.

This chain uses TRBV4-1 with TRBJ1-6, with a tentative D call TRBD1 (5 bases). The sequenced sample was peripheral blood. The TCR was taken from a woman in her thirties who had recovered from COVID-19. CDR3 loop: CASSQDQVGQGRSPLHF. The CDR3 DNA reads TGCGCCAGCAGCCAAGATCAGGTTGGGCAGGGAAGATCACCCCTCCACTTT.